The 7 T cell receptor beta chains below were found in one sample sequenced in a study of OX40 agonist ivuxolimab in advanced cancers. Produced via immunoSEQ multiplex PCR; TCRdb's table is partial and in-frame only. Here the sample spans some 45,000 clones, approximately 83% being singletons. Source: CD4+ or CD8+ T cells sorted from blood, taken in a trial of the OX40 agonist ivuxolimab. Receptors originate from an adult with an advanced solid tumor such as melanoma, head and neck, liver or kidney cancer.

The CDR3 sequence is CASSLSVETYYEQYF. CDR3 in DNA: TGTGCCAGCAGCTTAAGTGTAGAGACTTACTACGAGCAGTACTTC. The rearrangement links TRBV11-1 to TRBJ2-7, with D unclear. The CDR3 is made up of 15 amino acids. V was clipped by 2 bases and J by 3 bases, with 14 bases between them. CDR1 and CDR2 (germline): SGHAT, FQDESV (reference sequence).

The J gene is TRBJ2-5, the V gene TRBV4-1; D perhaps matches TRBD2 (5 bases). Germline CDR1 MGHRA, CDR2 YSYEKL. The CDR3 covers 14 residues. V was shortened by 0 bases and J by 7 bases, with 12 bases between the two germline ends. CDR3: CASSQDRDRWTQYF. The DNA for the CDR3 is TGCGCCAGCAGCCAAGATCGGGATCGATGGACCCAGTACTTC.

The J gene is TRBJ1-4, the V gene TRBV5-5; D is unclear. The germline CDR1 and CDR2 sequences are SGHKS and YYEKEE (reference sequence). Trimming left V 2 bases short and J 7 bases short, with 9 bases between. CDR3 length: 13 amino acids. In nucleotides, the CDR3 is TGTGCCAGCAGCTTAGCGCGAATTGAAAAACTGTTTTTT. This encodes CASSLARIEKLFF.

The rearrangement joins TRBV15 to TRBJ1-6; the D is unclear. V lost 0 bases to trimming and J lost 3 bases, with 15 bases between them. The CDR3 is 18 residues long. Germline values: CDR1 LNHNV, CDR2 YYDKDF (reference sequence). Written as DNA, the CDR3 is TGTGCCACCAGCAGAGATGAGGGAACCTCAATCTATAATTCACCCCTCCACTTT. Its translation is CATSRDEGTSIYNSPLHF.

This chain joins TRBV19 and TRBJ2-5; no reliable D call. Germline values: CDR1 LNHDA, CDR2 SQIVND (reference sequence). The CDR3 runs to 12 residues. Trimming shortened V by 3 bases and J by 5 bases, and 7 bases separated the two germline ends. The CDR3 loop is CASSMPGETQYF. As DNA, the CDR3 is TGTGCCAGTAGTATGCCCGGCGAGACCCAGTACTTC.

The CDR3 region is CASSVSGGPSYEQYF. The CDR3 bases are TGTGCCAGCAGCGTGAGCGGGGGCCCCTCCTACGAGCAGTACTTC. This chain joins TRBV11-2 and TRBJ2-7; 8 nucleotides align to TRBD2. In germline, CDR1 is SGHAT, CDR2 FQNNGV. V gave up 5 bases and J gave up 0 bases; unmatched junction bases: 6. There are 15 residues in the CDR3.

The rearrangement uses TRBV11-2 and TRBJ2-5; D perhaps matches TRBD2 (5 bases). The CDR3 is made up of 13 amino acids. The V gene's germline CDR1 is SGHAT and CDR2 FQNNGV. V lost 0 bases and J 5 bases, leaving 7 bases between the germline ends. This CDR3 reads CASSLDRRETQYF. The CDR3 DNA follows: TGTGCCAGCAGCTTAGATCGGAGGGAGACCCAGTACTTC.